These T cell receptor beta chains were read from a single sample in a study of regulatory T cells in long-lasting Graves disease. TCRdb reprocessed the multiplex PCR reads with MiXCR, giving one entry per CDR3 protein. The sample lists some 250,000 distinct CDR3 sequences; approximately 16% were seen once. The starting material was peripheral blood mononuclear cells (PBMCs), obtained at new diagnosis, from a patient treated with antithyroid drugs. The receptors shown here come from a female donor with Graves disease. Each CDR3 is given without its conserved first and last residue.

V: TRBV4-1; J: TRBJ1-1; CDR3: ASSQDFSTEAF
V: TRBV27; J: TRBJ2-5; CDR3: ASSLGQGGGETQY
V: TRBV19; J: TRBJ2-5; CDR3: ASSSSGQGSETQY
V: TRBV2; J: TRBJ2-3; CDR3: ASRPGLAGFTDTQY
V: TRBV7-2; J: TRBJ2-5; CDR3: ASSFGPVQETQY
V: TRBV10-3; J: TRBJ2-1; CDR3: AISGRTYNEQF
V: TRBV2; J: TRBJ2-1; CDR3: ASGGGLATPQF
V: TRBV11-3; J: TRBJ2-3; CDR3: ASSFWRTDTQY
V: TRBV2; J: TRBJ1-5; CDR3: ASSGGLRLLPGQPQH
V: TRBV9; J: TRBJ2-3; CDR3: ASSVSGRKTDTQY
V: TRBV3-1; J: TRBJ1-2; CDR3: ASSLGPNGGYT
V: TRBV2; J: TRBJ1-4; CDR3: ASSDGNEKLF
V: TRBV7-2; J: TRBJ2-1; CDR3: ASSSDGTSYNEQF
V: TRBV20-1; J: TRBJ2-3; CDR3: SAIQAALTDTQY
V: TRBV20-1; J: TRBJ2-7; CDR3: SARDGQGDHEQY
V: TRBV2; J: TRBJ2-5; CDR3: ASNLEETQY
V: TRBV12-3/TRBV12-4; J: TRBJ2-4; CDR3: ASSPDRGDIQY
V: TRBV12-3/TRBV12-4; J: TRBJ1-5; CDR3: ASTADRASNQPQH
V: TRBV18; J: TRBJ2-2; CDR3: ASSLRTGTTNTGELF
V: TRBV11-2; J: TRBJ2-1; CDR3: ASSRLAGAQF
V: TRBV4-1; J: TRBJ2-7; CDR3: ASSQQGVVSGRYEQY
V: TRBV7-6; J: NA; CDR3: ASSLARSERGGGPRGNEQF
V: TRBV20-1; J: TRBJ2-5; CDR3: SASRLASVETQY
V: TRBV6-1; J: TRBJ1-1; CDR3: ASRPGAWNTEAF
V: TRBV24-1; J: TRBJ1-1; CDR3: ATSDAGTGDTEAF
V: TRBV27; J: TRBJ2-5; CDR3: ASSIRLDGTQY
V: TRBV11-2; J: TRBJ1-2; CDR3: ASSSGLGTSYGYT
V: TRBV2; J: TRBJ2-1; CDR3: ASNGASSYNEQF
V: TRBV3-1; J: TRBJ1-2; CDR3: ASSQEGGTYGYT
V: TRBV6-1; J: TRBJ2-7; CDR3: ASSGTRLSGYEQY
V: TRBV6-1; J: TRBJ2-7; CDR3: ASSVGTRSSYEQY
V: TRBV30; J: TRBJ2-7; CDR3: AWKFGGVSYEQY
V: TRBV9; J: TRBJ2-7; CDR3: ASSVKDLSSYEQY
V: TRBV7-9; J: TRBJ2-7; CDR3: ASSPRRAPYEQY
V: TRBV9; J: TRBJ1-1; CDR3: ASSVVWEGGTEAF
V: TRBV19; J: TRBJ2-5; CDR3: ASGMNGQETQY
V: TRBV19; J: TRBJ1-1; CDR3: ASSMEGQIMNTEAF
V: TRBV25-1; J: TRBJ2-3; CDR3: ASSDRDRGGTQY
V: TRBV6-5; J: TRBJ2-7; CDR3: ASSYPYERSSYEQY
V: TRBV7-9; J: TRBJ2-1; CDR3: ASSPGLDNEQF
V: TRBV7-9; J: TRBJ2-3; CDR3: ASSEGRSTDTQY
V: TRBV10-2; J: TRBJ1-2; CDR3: ASSESRRGDYGYT
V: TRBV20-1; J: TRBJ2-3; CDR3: SARDGGTRRTDTQY
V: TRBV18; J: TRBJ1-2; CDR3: ASSPPYSQGNYGYT
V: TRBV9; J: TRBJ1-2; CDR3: ASSVVGSTRSYGYT
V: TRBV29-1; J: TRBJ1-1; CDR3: SVHDRANTEAF
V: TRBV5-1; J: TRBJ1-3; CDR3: ASSTGRLESGNTIY
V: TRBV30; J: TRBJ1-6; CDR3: AGTVGSSYNSPLH